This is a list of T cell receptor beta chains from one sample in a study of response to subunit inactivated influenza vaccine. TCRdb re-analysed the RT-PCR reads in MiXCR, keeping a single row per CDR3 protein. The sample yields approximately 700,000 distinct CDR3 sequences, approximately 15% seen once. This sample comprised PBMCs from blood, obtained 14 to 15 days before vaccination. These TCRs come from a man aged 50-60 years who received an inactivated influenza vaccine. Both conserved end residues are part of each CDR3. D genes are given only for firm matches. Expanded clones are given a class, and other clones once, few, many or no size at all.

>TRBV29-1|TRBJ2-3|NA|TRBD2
CSVGRTSGGADTQYF
TGCAGCGTTGGCAGGACTAGCGGGGGGGCAGATACGCAGTATTTT
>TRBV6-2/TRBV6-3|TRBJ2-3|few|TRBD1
CASSDGQVLSDTQYF
TGTGCCAGCAGTGACGGACAGGTCCTGTCAGATACGCAGTATTTT
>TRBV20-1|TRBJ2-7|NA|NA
CSAGWAQGGEQYF
TGCAGTGCCGGATGGGCCCAGGGCGGCGAGCAGTACTTC
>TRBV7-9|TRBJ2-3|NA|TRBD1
CAGKQGAADTQYF
TGTGCCGGAAAACAGGGGGCTGCAGATACGCAGTATTTT
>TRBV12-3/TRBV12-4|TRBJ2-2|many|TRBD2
CASSTGLAVNTGELFF
TGTGCCAGCAGTACCGGACTAGCGGTGAACACCGGGGAGCTGTTTTTT
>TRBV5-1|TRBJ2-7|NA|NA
CASSRDFVEQYF
TGCGCCAGCAGCAGGGACTTTGTCGAGCAGTACTTC
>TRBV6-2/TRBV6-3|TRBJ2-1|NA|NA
CASSPSGLPGDEQFF
TGTGCCAGCAGTCCCTCGGGACTCCCAGGGGATGAGCAGTTCTTC
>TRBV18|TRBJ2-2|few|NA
CASSPQGESTGELFF
TGTGCCAGCTCACCACAGGGCGAGAGCACCGGGGAGCTGTTTTTT
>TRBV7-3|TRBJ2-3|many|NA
CASSSTGASTDTQYF
TGTGCCAGCAGCTCGACAGGAGCTAGCACAGATACGCAGTATTTT
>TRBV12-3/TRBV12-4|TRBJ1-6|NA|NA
CASRRGDSPLHF
TGTGCCAGCAGACGAGGGGATTCACCCCTCCACTTT
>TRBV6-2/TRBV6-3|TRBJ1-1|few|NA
CASSLRPRNTEAFF
TGTGCCAGCAGTTTGCGGCCCCGGAACACTGAAGCTTTCTTT
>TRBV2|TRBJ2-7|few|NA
CASSDDAYEQYF
TGTGCCAGCAGTGACGATGCCTACGAGCAGTACTTC
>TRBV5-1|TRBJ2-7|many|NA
CATQKTDSYEQYF
TGCGCCACACAAAAGACAGACTCCTACGAGCAGTACTTC
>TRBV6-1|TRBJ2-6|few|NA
CASRPVSGANVLTF
TGTGCCTCTCGACCGGTTTCTGGGGCCAACGTCCTGACTTTC
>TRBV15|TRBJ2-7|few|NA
CATSRGEADYEQYF
TGTGCCACCAGCAGGGGTGAGGCGGACTACGAGCAGTACTTC
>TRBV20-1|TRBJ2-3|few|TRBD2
CSAHSGTSGTDTQYF
TGCAGTGCCCACTCCGGGACTAGCGGGACAGATACGCAGTATTTT
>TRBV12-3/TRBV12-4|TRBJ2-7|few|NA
CASSTSGHLYEQYF
TGTGCCAGCAGTACCTCGGGACATCTTTACGAGCAGTACTTC
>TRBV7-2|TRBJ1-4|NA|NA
CASSLVSGEKLFF
TGTGCCAGCAGCTTAGTGAGTGGTGAAAAACTGTTTTTT
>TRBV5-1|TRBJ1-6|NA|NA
CASKTTSELSYNSPLHF
TGCGCCAGCAAGACGACGTCCGAGCTCTCCTATAATTCACCCCTCCACTTT
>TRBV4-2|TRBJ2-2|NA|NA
CASSQILDGGELFF
TGTGCCAGCAGCCAAATCCTAGATGGCGGGGAGCTGTTTTTT
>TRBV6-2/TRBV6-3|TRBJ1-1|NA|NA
CASRRDGVQNTEAFF
TGTGCCAGCAGAAGGGACGGAGTACAGAACACTGAAGCTTTCTTT
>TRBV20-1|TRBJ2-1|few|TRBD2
CSARGPGTSDEQFF
TGCAGTGCTAGAGGCCCAGGGACTAGCGATGAGCAGTTCTTC
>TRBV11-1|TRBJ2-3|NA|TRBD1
CASSLAFEAGTGRITDTQYF
TGTGCCAGCAGCTTAGCGTTTGAGGCCGGGACAGGTCGGATTACAGATACGCAGTATTTT
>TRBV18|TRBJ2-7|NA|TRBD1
CASSPSGPGTGPDF
TGTGCCAGCTCACCCAGTGGCCCAGGGACAGGGCCTGACTTC
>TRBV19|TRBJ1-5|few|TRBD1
CASTGGQDYQPQHF
TGTGCCAGTACCGGTGGACAGGACTATCAGCCCCAGCATTTT
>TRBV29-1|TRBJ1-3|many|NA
CSVSRDTSGNTIYF
TGCAGCGTCTCCCGGGACACCTCTGGAAACACCATATATTTT
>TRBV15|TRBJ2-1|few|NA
CATSRDLRGNEQFF
TGTGCCACCAGCAGAGATTTGAGGGGGAATGAGCAGTTCTTC
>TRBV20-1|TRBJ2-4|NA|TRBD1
CSARPLGQLGDKNIQYF
TGCAGTGCTAGACCGCTGGGACAGCTGGGAGACAAAAACATTCAGTACTTC
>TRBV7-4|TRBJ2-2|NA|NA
CASSSGELFF
TGTGCCAGCAGCTCCGGGGAGCTGTTTTTT
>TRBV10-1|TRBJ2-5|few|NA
CASSERYGPSETQYF
TGCGCCAGCAGTGAACGGTATGGGCCTTCGGAGACCCAGTACTTC
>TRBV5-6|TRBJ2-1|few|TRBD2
CASSLDPPSGRAPCF
TGTGCCAGCAGCTTGGACCCGCCTAGCGGGAGGGCCCCCTGCTTC
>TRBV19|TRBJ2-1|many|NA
CASSIDWKPRNEQFF
TGTGCCAGTAGTATAGACTGGAAGCCCCGGAATGAGCAGTTCTTC
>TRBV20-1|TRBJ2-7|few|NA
CSARWKHEQYF
TGCAGTGCTAGATGGAAGCACGAGCAGTACTTC
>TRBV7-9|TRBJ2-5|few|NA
CASSVTGSVTQYF
TGTGCCAGCAGCGTTACAGGGTCGGTGACCCAGTACTTC
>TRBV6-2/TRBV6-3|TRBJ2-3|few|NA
CASSSRLGALTDTQYF
TGTGCCAGCAGTTCTCGCCTAGGGGCGCTCACAGATACGCAGTATTTT
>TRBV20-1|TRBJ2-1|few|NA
CSARAGSDNEQFF
TGCAGTGCTAGAGCCGGGTCGGACAATGAGCAGTTCTTC
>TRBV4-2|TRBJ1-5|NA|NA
CASSPGVGEQPQHF
TGTGCCAGCAGCCCAGGGGTGGGGGAGCAGCCCCAGCATTTT
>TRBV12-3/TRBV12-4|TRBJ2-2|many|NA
CASSLVQDTGELFF
TGTGCCAGCAGTTTAGTACAGGACACCGGGGAGCTGTTTTTT
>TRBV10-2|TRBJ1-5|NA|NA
CASSDPGNQPQHF
TGCGCCAGCAGTGATCCTGGCAATCAGCCCCAGCATTTT
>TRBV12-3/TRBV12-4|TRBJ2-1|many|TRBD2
CASSRLAGAYNEQFF
TGTGCCAGCAGTCGGCTAGCGGGGGCTTACAATGAGCAGTTCTTC
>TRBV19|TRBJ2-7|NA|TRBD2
CASSIGAGTGPRYEQYF
TGTGCCAGTAGTATAGGAGCGGGAACAGGACCCCGCTACGAGCAGTACTTC
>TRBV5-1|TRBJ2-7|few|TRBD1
CASKQQGDYEQYF
TGCGCCAGCAAACAACAGGGGGACTACGAGCAGTACTTC
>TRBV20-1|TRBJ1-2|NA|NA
CSVQPRVKNYGYTF
TGCAGTGTTCAGCCCCGGGTGAAGAACTATGGCTACACCTTC
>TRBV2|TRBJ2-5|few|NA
CASTTGPQETQYF
TGTGCCAGCACCACAGGGCCCCAAGAGACCCAGTACTTC
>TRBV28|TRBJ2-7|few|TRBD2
CASSYRLAGVGEQYF
TGTGCCAGCAGTTACCGACTAGCGGGAGTTGGCGAGCAGTACTTC
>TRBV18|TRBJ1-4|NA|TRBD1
CASSPLSGQGFEKLFF
TGTGCCAGCTCACCGCTTAGCGGACAGGGGTTTGAAAAACTGTTTTTT
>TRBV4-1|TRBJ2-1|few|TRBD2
CASSQDYVAGAHNEQFF
TGCGCCAGCAGCCAAGATTATGTAGCGGGGGCCCACAATGAGCAGTTCTTC
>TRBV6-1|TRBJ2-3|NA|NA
CASRGGGGPATDTQYF
TGTGCCAGCAGGGGAGGGGGAGGTCCGGCCACAGATACGCAGTATTTT
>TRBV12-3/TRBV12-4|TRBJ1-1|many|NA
CASSHGGVEAFF
TGTGCCAGCAGTCACGGTGGGGTTGAAGCTTTCTTT
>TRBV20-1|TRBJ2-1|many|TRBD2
CSASLTSGYNEQFF
TGCAGTGCTAGTTTAACTAGCGGGTACAATGAGCAGTTCTTC
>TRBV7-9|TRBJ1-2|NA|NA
CASSLALGLSYGYTF
TGTGCCAGCAGCTTAGCTCTGGGGCTGAGCTATGGCTACACCTTC
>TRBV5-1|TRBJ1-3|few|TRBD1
CASSLQQGASGNTIYF
TGCGCCAGCAGCCTACAACAGGGGGCCTCTGGAAACACCATATATTTT